The sequence of this T cell receptor (beta chain) was determined in a study of T cell responses to AZD1222 COVID-19 vaccine. General observations from the study: The span of vaccine-associated CD4 TCRs extended across spike, with dominance at 160-218 and 743-854. Of spike-specific TCRs, nearly half reportedly target regions left unmutated in variants. Among the donors, most were white British and more were female, and clonal diversity was possibly underestimated. Baseline serostatus was positive in only five to seven AZD1222 recipients.

Comment on this clone: The antigen remains unidentified.

Here immunoSEQ multiplex PCR was the method, and the copy in TCRdb shows in-frame clones only, minus some. The repertoire holds 55,000 to 65,000 clones, with 88% as singletons. This CDR3 contains 12 residues. In germline, CDR1 is SGHVS, CDR2 FNYEAQ. V shed 3 bases and J shed 2 bases, with 4 bases lying between them. Sequences were derived from peripheral blood, sampled on day 0 of AZD1222 vaccination. This rearrangement joins TRBV7-6 to TRBJ2-5; D is ambiguous. This clonotype was sampled from an adult in good health. CDR3 protein: CASSFPQETQYF. The CDR3 DNA follows: TGTGCCAGCAGCTTTCCACAAGAGACCCAGTACTTC.